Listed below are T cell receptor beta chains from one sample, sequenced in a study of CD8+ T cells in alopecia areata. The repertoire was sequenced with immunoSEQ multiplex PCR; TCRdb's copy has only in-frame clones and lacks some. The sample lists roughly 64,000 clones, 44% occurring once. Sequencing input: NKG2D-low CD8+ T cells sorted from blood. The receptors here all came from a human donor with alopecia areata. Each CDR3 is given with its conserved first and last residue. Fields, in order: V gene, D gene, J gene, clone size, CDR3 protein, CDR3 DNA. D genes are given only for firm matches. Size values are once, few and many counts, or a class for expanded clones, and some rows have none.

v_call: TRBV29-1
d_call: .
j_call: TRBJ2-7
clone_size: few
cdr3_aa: CSVAGGPYEQYF
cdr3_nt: TGCAGCGTTGCAGGCGGGCCCTACGAGCAGTACTTC

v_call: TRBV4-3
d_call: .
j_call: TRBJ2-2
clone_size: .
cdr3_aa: CASSPTGSTILGELFF
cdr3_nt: TGCGCCAGCAGCCCAACAGGGTCCACAATCCTAGGGGAGCTGTTTTTT

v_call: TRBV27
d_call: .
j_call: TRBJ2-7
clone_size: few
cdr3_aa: CASSFRDFGSYEQYF
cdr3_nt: TGTGCCAGCAGCTTCCGGGACTTTGGCTCCTACGAGCAGTACTTC

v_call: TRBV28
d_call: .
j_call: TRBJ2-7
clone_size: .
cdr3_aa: CASSWADEQYF
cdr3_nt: TGTGCCAGCAGTTGGGCAGACGAGCAGTACTTC

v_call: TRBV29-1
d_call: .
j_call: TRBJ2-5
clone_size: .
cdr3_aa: CSAYSRQTLQETQYF
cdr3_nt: TGCAGCGCCTATTCGAGACAGACCCTCCAAGAGACCCAGTACTTC

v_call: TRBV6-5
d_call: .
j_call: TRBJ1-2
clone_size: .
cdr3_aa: CASSYSDRSPFGYTF
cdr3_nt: TGTGCCAGCAGTTACTCAGACAGATCCCCCTTCGGCTACACCTTC

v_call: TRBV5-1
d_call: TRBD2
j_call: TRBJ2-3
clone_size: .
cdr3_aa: CASSPSGTRTDTQYF
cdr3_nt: TGCGCCAGCAGCCCCAGCGGGACCCGCACAGATACGCAGTATTTT

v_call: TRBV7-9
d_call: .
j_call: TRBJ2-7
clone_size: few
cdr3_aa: CASTLGRGANEQYF
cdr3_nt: TGTGCCAGCACATTAGGCAGGGGAGCCAACGAGCAGTACTTC

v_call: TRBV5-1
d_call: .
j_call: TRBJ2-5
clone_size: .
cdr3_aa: CASSPSGWGETQYF
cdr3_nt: TGCGCCAGCAGCCCATCTGGATGGGGCGAGACCCAGTACTTC

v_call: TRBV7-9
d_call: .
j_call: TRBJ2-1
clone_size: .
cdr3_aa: CASSLGMGTNSYNEQFF
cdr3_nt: TGTGCCAGCAGCTTGGGGATGGGGACCAACTCCTACAATGAGCAGTTCTTC

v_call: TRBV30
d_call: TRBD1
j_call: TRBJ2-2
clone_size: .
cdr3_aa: CAWQTGVVTGELFF
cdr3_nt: TGTGCCTGGCAGACAGGGGTTGTCACCGGGGAGCTGTTTTTT

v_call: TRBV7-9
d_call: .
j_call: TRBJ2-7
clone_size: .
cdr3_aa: CASSRTVSYEQYF
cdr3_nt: TGTGCCAGCAGCCGGACAGTCTCCTACGAGCAGTACTTC

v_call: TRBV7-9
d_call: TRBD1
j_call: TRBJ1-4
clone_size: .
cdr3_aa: CASSQTGGLNEKLFF
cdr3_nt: TGTGCCAGCAGCCAGACAGGGGGCCTCAATGAAAAACTGTTTTTT

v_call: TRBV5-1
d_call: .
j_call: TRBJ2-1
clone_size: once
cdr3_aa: CASSLVGLAHSYNEQFF
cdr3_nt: TGCGCCAGCAGCTTGGTAGGTCTAGCGCACTCCTACAATGAGCAGTTCTTC

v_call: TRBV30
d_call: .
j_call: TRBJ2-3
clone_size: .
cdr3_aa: CAWKPALTDTQYF
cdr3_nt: TGTGCCTGGAAACCCGCCCTAACAGATACGCAGTATTTT

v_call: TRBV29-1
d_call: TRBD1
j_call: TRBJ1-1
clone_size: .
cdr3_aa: CSVRDRGRAEAFF
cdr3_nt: TGCAGCGTACGGGACAGGGGAAGGGCTGAAGCTTTCTTT

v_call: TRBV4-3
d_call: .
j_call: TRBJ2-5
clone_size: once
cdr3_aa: CASSQEEGFRFQAQYF
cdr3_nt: TGCGCCAGCAGCCAAGAAGAAGGCTTCCGATTTCAGGCCCAGTACTTC

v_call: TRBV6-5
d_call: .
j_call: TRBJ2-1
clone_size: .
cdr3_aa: CASSYSDGYNEQFF
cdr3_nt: TGTGCCAGCAGTTACTCCGACGGCTACAATGAGCAGTTCTTC

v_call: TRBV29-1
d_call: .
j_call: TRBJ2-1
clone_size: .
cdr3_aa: CSVGPGVPSYNEQFF
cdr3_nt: TGCAGCGTTGGCCCGGGGGTCCCCTCCTACAATGAGCAGTTCTTC

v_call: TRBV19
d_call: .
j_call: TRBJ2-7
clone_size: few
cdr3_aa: CASSPSGSGFEQYF
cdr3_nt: TGTGCCAGTAGTCCTTCCGGGTCCGGCTTCGAGCAGTACTTC

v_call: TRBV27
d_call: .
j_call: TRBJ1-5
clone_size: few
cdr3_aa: CASSIGTGQPQHF
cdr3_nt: TGTGCCAGCAGTATCGGGACGGGTCAGCCCCAGCATTTT

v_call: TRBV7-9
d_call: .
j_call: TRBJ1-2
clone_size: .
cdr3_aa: CASSFGPGLANYGYTF
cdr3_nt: TGTGCCAGCAGCTTTGGCCCAGGTCTAGCTAACTATGGCTACACCTTC

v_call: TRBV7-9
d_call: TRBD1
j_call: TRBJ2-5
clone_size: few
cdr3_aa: CASSARTGVGQETQYF
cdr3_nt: TGTGCCAGCAGCGCGAGGACAGGGGTGGGCCAAGAGACCCAGTACTTC

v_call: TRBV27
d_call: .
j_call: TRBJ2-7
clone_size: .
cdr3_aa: CASSVGTRSYEQYF
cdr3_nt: TGTGCCAGCAGTGTCGGGACAAGGAGCTACGAGCAGTACTTC

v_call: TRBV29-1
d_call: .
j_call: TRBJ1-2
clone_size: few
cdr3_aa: CSVLRWDGGYTF
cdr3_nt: TGCAGCGTCCTAAGGTGGGACGGTGGCTACACCTTC

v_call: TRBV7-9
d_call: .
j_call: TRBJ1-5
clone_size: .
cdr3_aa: CASSLAGEVGPQHF
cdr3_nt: TGTGCCAGCAGCTTAGCTGGGGAGGTGGGACCCCAGCATTTT

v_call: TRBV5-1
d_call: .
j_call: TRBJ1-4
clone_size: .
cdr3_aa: CASAQEGNNEKLFF
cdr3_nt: TGCGCCAGCGCCCAGGAGGGGAATAATGAAAAACTGTTTTTT

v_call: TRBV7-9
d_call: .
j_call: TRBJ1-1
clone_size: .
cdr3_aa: CASSYTPSREAFF
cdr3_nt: TGTGCCAGCAGCTACACTCCTTCGCGCGAAGCTTTCTTT

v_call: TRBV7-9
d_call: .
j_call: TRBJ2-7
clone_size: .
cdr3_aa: CASSPSWGGATYEQYF
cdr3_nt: TGTGCCAGCAGCCCATCATGGGGCGGGGCCACCTACGAGCAGTACTTC

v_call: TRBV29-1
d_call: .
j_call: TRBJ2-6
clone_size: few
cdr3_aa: CSVEQDSGANVLTF
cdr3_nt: TGCAGCGTAGAACAGGACTCTGGGGCCAACGTCCTGACTTTC

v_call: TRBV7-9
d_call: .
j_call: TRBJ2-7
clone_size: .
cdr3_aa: CASSLTGPFGMEQYF
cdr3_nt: TGTGCCAGCAGCCTGACCGGGCCTTTCGGAATGGAGCAGTACTTC

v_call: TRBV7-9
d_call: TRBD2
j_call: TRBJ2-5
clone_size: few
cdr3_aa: CASSSLADQETQYF
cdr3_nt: TGTGCCAGCAGCTCACTAGCGGACCAAGAGACCCAGTACTTC

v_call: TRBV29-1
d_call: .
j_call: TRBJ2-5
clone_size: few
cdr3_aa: CSVGGETQYF
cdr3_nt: TGCAGCGTTGGAGGGGAGACCCAGTACTTC

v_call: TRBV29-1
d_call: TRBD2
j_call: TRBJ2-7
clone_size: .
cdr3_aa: CSVESGTSGGNEQYF
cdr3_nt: TGCAGCGTTGAGTCCGGGACTAGCGGGGGGAACGAGCAGTACTTC

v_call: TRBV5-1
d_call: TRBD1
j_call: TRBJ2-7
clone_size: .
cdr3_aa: CASSLEDRGIHEQYF
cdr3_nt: TGCGCCAGCAGCTTGGAGGACAGGGGAATCCACGAGCAGTACTTC

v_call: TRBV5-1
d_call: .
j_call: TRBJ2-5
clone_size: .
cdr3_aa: CASSLVYLGKETQYF
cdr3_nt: TGCGCCAGCAGCTTGGTTTACCTAGGGAAAGAGACCCAGTACTTC

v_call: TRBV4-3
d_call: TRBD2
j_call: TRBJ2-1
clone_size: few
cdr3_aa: CASSQDPHLAGYNEQFF
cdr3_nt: TGCGCCAGCAGCCAAGATCCCCACCTAGCGGGCTACAATGAGCAGTTCTTC

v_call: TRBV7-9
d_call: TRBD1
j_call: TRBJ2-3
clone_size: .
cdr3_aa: CASSSGTGFLAAQYF
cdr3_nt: TGTGCCAGCAGCTCCGGGACAGGGTTTCTCGCAGCGCAGTATTTT

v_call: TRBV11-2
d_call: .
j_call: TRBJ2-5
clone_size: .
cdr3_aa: CASSLLETQYF
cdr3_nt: TGTGCCAGCAGCTTATTAGAGACCCAGTACTTC

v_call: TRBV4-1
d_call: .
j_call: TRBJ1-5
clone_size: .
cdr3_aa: CASSQVGGNQPQHF
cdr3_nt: TGCGCCAGCAGCCAAGTAGGGGGCAATCAGCCCCAGCATTTT

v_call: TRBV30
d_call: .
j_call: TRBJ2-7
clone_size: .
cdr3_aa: CAWSVSFEQYF
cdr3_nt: TGTGCCTGGAGTGTAAGTTTCGAGCAGTACTTC

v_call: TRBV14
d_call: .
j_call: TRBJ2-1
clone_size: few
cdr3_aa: CASSQGNEQFF
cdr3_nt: TGTGCCAGCAGCCAAGGTAATGAGCAGTTCTTC

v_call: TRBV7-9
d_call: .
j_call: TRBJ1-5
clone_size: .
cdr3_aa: CASSPQGGNQPQHF
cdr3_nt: TGTGCCAGCAGCCCACAGGGAGGCAATCAGCCCCAGCATTTT

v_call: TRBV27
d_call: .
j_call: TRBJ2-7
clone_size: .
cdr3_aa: CASSLNRFSYEQYF
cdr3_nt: TGTGCCAGCAGCCTCAACAGGTTCTCCTACGAGCAGTACTTC

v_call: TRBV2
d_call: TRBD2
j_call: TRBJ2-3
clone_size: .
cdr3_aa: CASRVAGYVGRTDTQYF
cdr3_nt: TGTGCCAGCAGGGTAGCGGGGTACGTGGGCCGCACAGATACGCAGTATTTT

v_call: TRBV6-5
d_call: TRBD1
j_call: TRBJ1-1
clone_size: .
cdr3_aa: CASSPGQGLVEAFF
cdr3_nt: TGTGCCAGCAGCCCGGGACAGGGTCTCGTTGAAGCTTTCTTT

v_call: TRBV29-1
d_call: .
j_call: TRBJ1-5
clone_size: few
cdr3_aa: CSVHSGYSNQPQHF
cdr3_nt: TGCAGCGTTCACTCAGGATATAGCAATCAGCCCCAGCATTTT

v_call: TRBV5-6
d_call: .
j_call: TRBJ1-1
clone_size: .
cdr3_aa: CASSGVYVNTEAFF
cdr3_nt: TGTGCCAGCAGCGGGGTTTATGTGAACACTGAAGCTTTCTTT

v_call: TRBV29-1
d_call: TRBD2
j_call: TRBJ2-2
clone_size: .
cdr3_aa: CSAILAGGIGELFF
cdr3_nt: TGCAGCGCCATCCTAGCGGGAGGAATCGGGGAGCTGTTTTTT

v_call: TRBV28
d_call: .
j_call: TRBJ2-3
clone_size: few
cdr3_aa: CASSLVGHLKSSSTDTQYF
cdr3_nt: TGTGCCAGCAGCCTAGTGGGACACCTCAAATCCTCTAGCACAGATACGCAGTATTTT

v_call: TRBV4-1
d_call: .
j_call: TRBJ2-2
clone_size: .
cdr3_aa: CASSHLHVTNTGELFF
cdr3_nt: TGCGCCAGCAGCCACCTCCATGTTACGAACACCGGGGAGCTGTTTTTT

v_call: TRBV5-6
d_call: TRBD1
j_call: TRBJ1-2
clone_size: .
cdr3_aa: CASSADRVYGYTF
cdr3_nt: TGTGCCAGCAGCGCGGACAGGGTCTATGGCTACACCTTC

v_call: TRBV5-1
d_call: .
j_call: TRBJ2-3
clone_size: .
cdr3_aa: CASRLKADTDTQYF
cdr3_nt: TGCGCCAGCAGGTTGAAGGCGGACACAGATACGCAGTATTTT

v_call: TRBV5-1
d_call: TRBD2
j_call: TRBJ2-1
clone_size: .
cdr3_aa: CASSVRVSGFPSRADEQFF
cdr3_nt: TGCGCCAGCAGCGTCCGTGTTAGCGGGTTCCCTTCTCGCGCGGATGAGCAGTTCTTC

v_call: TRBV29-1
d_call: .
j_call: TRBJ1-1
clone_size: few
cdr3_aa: CSVEGLSITEAFF
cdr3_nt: TGCAGCGTCGAGGGACTCTCGATCACTGAAGCTTTCTTT

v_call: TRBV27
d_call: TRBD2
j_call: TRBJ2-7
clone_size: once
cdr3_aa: CASRGGEGLARYEQYF
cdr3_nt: TGTGCCAGCAGGGGGGGTGAAGGACTAGCGCGCTACGAGCAGTACTTC

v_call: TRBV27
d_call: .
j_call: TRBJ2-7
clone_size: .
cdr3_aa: CASSPGSFIGSYEQYF
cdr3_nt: TGTGCCAGCAGTCCCGGTAGCTTTATCGGCTCCTACGAGCAGTACTTC